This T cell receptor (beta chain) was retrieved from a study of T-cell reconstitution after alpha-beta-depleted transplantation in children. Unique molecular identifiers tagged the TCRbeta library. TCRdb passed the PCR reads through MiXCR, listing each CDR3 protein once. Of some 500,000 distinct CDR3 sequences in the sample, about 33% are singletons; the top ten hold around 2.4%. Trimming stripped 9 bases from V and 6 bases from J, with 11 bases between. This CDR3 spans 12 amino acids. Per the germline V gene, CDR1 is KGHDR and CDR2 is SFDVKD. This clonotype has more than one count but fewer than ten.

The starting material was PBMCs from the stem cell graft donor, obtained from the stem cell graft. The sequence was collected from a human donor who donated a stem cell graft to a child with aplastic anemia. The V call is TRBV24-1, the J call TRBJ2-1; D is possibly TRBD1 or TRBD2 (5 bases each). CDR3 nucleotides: TGTGCCACCGGACGGGACCTCAATGAGCAGTTCTTC. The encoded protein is CATGRDLNEQFF.